The text below deals with one TCR beta chain. Its antigen is as yet unknown. The record originates from a study of CXCR3-negative and CXCR3-positive naive CD8 T cells. Study-level background: Each library held about 1.5 +/- 0.3 million TRB reads, 120 million to 150 million in total. Findings and caveats of the study: TRBV-TRBJ usage was similar across naive CXCR3 subsets but distinct in memory cells. Comparably high diversity marked both naive subsets, whereas memory CD8+ cells had much lower diversity.

Identification of naive CD8+ T cells rested on CD45RO-CCR7+CD27+CD95- status. All TRB cDNA libraries came from 5' RACE performed with UMI labels. TCRdb re-called the 5' RACE reads; every CDR3 protein appears as one record, without DNA. The sample data list roughly 8,300 distinct CDR3 sequences. The germline gives CDR1 SNHLY, CDR2 FYNNEI. The CDR3 has 14 amino acids. This chain joins TRBV2 and TRBJ2-3; lacking DNA, the TRBD1 call made by TCRdb goes unchecked. Sample: naive CXCR3- CD8+ T cells from blood. Subset in this sample: CD45RO-CCR7+CD27+CD95- naive CD8+ T cells lacking CXCR3 (TNR3-). The clonotype originates from a human donor in good health. Some clones in this sample may be carry-over from other donors' samples. CDR3 region: CASNQGPSTDTQYF.